One T cell receptor beta chain is described in this entry. The antigen is not known. Six replicates per PBMC sample, mostly from 450 to 600 ng of genomic DNA. Clones were read by immunoSEQ multiplex PCR, and TCRdb kept only the in-frame ones, dropping some. The table lists roughly 18,000 clones, around 76% of them singletons. These data originate in a study of neoadjuvant anti-PD-1 for oral cavity cancer. Study findings and constraints: Non-responders to neoadjuvant nivolumab had significantly more clonal PBMC T cells than responders.

The CDR3 consists of 14 residues. CDR1 is SQVTM, CDR2 ANQGSEA, per germline. Losses at the gene ends were 7 bases for V and 5 bases for J; bases not matched to a gene: 7. Patients were newly diagnosed with stage II-IVA oral cavity squamous cell carcinoma without prior systemic or radiation treatment. The J gene is TRBJ2-2, the V gene TRBV29-1; 10 positions match TRBD1. The origin of this receptor is a person aged 40 to 85 with oral cavity squamous cell carcinoma. The sequencing here drew on PBMCs, taken before nivolumab (anti-PD-1) treatment. CDR3 amino acids: CSAQMGQGTGELFF. The DNA of the CDR3 is TGCAGCGCCCAAATGGGACAGGGGACCGGGGAGCTGTTTTTT.